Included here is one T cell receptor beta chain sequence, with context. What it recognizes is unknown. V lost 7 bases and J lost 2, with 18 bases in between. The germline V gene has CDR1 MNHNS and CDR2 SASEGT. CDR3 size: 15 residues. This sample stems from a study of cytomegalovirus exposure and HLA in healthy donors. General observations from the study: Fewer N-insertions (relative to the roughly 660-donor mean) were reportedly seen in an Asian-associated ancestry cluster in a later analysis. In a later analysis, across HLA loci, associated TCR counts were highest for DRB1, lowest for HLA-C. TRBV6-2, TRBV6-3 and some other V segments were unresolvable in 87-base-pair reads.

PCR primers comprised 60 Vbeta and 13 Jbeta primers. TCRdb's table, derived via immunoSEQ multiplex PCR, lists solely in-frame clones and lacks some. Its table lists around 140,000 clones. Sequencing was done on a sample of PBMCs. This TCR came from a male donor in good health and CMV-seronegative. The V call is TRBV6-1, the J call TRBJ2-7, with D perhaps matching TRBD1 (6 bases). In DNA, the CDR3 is TGTGCCAGCATCCCTTTGGGGGACACCCCCTACGAGCAGTACTTC. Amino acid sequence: CASIPLGDTPYEQYF.